Below, one T cell receptor (beta chain) is given with its context. This entry belongs to a study of blood T cell repertoires in COVID-19. Method: immunoSEQ multiplex PCR; TCRdb's copy keeps in-frame clones and lacks some. The sample includes over 250,000 clones, roughly 89% of them seen just once. Germline CDR1 SNHLY, CDR2 FYNNEI. J was trimmed by 2 bases and V by 6 bases; bases with no gene match: 5. The CDR3 contains 14 residues. This TCR derives from a woman aged 55-70 years who had recovered from COVID-19. Sequences were obtained from PBMCs or T cells enriched from blood (not recorded which). The chain couples TRBV2 to TRBJ1-2; 8 bases agree with TRBD1. CDR3 region: CASSKQGENYGYTF. In DNA form, the CDR3 reads TGTGCCAGCAGCAAACAGGGGGAAAACTATGGCTACACCTTC.